This section outlines one TCR beta chain sequence together with its context. The V end lost 4 bases, the J end lost 4 bases, and 10 bases lay between the germline ends. Germline V gene sequence: CDR1 SGHNT, CDR2 YENEEA. CDR3 length: 14 residues. TCRdb keeps only in-frame clones here, not all; method: immunoSEQ multiplex PCR. The profile covers tens of thousands of clones, with around 83% appearing a single time and around 3.2% taken by the ten largest. This specimen comes from a study of neoadjuvant anti-PD-1 for oral cavity cancer. Study background: Before surgery, most patients got three to four biweekly 3 mg/kg nivolumab doses. Patients without progression got a fourth dose around day 43.

This receptor was identified in a person aged 35-80 years with oral cavity squamous cell carcinoma. The rearrangement links TRBV11-3 to TRBJ2-2; D is unresolved. The starting material was PBMCs, obtained before nivolumab (anti-PD-1) treatment. The CDR3 here is CASSSWPSTGELFF. In DNA, the CDR3 is TGTGCCAGCAGCTCCTGGCCCAGCACCGGGGAGCTGTTTTTT. The complete variable domain, with remaining parts taken from reference TRBV11-3 and TRBJ2-2, reads EAGVVQSPRYKIIEKKQPVAFWCNPISGHNTLYWYLQNLGQGPELLIRYENEEAVDDSQLPKDRFSAERLKGVDSTLKIQPAELGDSAVYLCASSSWPSTGELFFGEGSRLTVL.